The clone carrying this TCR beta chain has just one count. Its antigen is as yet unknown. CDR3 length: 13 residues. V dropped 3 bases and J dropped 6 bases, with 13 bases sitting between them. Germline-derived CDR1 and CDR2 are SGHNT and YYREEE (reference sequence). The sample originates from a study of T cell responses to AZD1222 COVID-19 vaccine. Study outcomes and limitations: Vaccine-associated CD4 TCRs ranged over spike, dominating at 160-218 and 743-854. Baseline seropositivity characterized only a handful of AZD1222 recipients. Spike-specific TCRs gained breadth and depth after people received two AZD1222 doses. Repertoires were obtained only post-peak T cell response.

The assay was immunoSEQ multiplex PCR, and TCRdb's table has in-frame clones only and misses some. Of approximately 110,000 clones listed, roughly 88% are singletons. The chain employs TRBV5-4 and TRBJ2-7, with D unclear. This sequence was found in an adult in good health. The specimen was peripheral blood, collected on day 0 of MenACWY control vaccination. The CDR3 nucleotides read TGTGCCAGCAGCTCAGAAAAACCAGGCGAGCAGTACTTC. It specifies CASSSEKPGEQYF.